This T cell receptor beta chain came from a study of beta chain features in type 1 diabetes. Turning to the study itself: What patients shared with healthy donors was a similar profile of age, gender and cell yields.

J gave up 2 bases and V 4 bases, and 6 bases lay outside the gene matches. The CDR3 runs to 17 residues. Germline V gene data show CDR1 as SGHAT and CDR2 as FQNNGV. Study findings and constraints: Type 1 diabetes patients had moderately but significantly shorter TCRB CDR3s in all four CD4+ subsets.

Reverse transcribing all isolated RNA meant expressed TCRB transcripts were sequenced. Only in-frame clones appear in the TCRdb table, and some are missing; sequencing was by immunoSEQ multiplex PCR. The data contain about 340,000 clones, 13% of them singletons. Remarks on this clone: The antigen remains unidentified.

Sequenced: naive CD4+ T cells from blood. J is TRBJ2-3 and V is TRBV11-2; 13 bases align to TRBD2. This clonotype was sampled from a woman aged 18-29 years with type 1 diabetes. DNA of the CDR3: TGTGCCAGCAGCTCAAGACTAGCGGGAGGATCCACAGATACGCAGTATTTT. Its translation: CASSSRLAGGSTDTQYF.